This TCR beta chain was profiled in a study of shared T cell receptors in the human thymus. Repertoires were generated with immunoSEQ multiplex PCR, while TCRdb's copy carries only in-frame clones and drops some. The sample records over 450,000 clones, 75% to 80% being singletons. The CDR3 runs 15 residues. Deletions cut 1 base from V and 0 bases from J, with 9 bases between. CDR1 and CDR2 (germline): LGHNA, YSLEER. The data were also submitted as part of a second study, on human thymus T cells. That publication notes: Infants, healthy and Finnish, who were having corrective surgery for congenital heart defects served as donors. Resections were taken during corrective heart surgery, and the thymus tissue came from these. Apparent bias marked the V and J gene usage of thymic and blood repertoires. Related work found strong thymic repertoire overlap between unrelated individuals.

Specimen: thymocytes. This clonotype originated in a boy under three years old with a congenital heart defect. The rearrangement joins TRBV4-3 to TRBJ1-1; D not certain. The CDR3 DNA reads TGCGCCAGCAGCCAAGTGGGCGGGGTGAACACTGAAGCTTTCTTT. Translation: CASSQVGGVNTEAFF.